One sample yielded the 15 T cell receptor beta chains listed below, sequenced in a study of blood T cell repertoires in COVID-19. TCRdb's copy holds only in-frame clones and misses some; the assay was immunoSEQ multiplex PCR. The sample lists some 190,000 clones; over 75% were seen once. The sample was peripheral blood. These receptors were collected from a woman between 50 and 59 years old with acute or convalescent COVID-19.

This clone was picked up a small number of times. This chain joins TRBV6-2 or TRBV6-3 and TRBJ1-1; D is unresolved. Trimming took 5 bases from V and 0 from J, leaving 16 bases between them. CDR1 is MNHEY, CDR2 SVGEGT, per germline. The CDR3 extends over 16 amino acids. The CDR3 reads CASSDGSGEMNTEAFF. The CDR3 DNA sequence: TGTGCCAGCAGTGACGGCTCCGGGGAAATGAACACTGAAGCTTTCTTT.

CDR3 sequence: CASSLFKGGQPQHF. The DNA for the CDR3 is TGTGCCAGCAGTTTATTTAAGGGAGGTCAGCCCCAGCATTTT. V gene TRBV28 combines with J gene TRBJ1-5; D remains unclear. Trimming stripped 1 base from V and 6 bases from J, with 10 bases between. Germline loops: CDR1 MDHEN, CDR2 SYDVKM. The CDR3 contains 14 residues.

V is TRBV7-2 and J is TRBJ2-7, with 11 bases that match TRBD2. Germline loops: CDR1 SGHTA, CDR2 FQGNSA. V shed 4 bases and J 3 bases; nucleotides not matched to a gene: 5. The CDR3 runs 15 residues. The CDR3 nucleotides are TGTGCCAGCAGCTCCCCCGGGACTAGCGGCTACGAGCAGTACTTC. This codes for CASSSPGTSGYEQYF. Full variable domain (remainder filled in from reference TRBV7-2 and TRBJ2-7): GAGVSQSPSNKVTEKGKDVELRCDPISGHTALYWYRQSLGQGLEFLIYFQGNSAPDKSGLPSDRFSAERTGGSVSTLTIQRTQQEDSAVYLCASSSPGTSGYEQYFGPGTRLTVT.

This clone was picked up a small number of times. The chain joins TRBV19 to TRBJ2-7; 9 nucleotides match TRBD1. Trimming cost V 5 bases and J 7 bases; bases outside gene matches: 12. The CDR3 runs 15 residues. The germline V gene has CDR1 LNHDA and CDR2 SQIVND (reference sequence). The CDR3 bases are TGTGCCAGTAGTTCCCGGACAGGGGCCTTTGGGGAGCAGTACTTC. Translation gives CASSSRTGAFGEQYF.

Here the CDR3 DNA reads TGCGCCAGCAGCTTGGCCATCGGGGGGAGGGACGAGCAGTACTTC. Its protein product is CASSLAIGGRDEQYF. The chain has TRBV5-1 and TRBJ2-7; 7 bases map to TRBD2. V gave up 0 bases and J gave up 5 bases; unmatched junction bases: 8. The CDR3 runs to 15 residues. Germline V gene lookup returns CDR1 SGHRS and CDR2 YFSETQ.

The V gene is TRBV5-1, the J gene TRBJ2-2; 10 bases agree with TRBD1. This CDR3 spans 15 amino acids. After removal of 1 base from V and 6 bases from J, the junction contained 3 bases not matched to a gene. The germline CDR1 and CDR2 sequences are SGHRS and YFSETQ. CDR3 residues: CASSLWDRGSGELFF. Written as DNA, the CDR3 is TGCGCCAGCAGCTTGTGGGACAGGGGATCCGGGGAGCTGTTTTTT.

The chain combines TRBV19 with TRBJ1-2; 10 bases align to TRBD1. CDR1 and CDR2 (germline): LNHDA, SQIVND (reference sequence). With 5 bases clipped from V and 7 bases from J, the junction kept 7 bases outside the gene matches. The CDR3 runs 14 residues. The CDR3 DNA follows: TGTGCCAGTAGTTCGGGACAGGGGAATCGTGGCTACACCTTC. Its translation: CASSSGQGNRGYTF.

This rearrangement joins TRBV2 to TRBJ1-2; TRBD1 agrees at 7 bases. Germline V lookup: CDR1 SNHLY, CDR2 FYNNEI. The CDR3 extends over 14 amino acids. V lost 6 bases to trimming and J lost 5 bases; unmatched junction nucleotides: 9. The CDR3 spells CASREFGTAYGYTF. Written as DNA, the CDR3 is TGTGCCAGCAGGGAATTCGGGACAGCGTATGGCTACACCTTC.

The table lists this clone with a few counts. This sequence joins TRBV30 and TRBJ1-4; TRBD1 matches at 10 bases. The CDR3 spans 15 residues. The germline V gene has CDR1 GTSNPN and CDR2 SVGIG (reference sequence). Trimming at V came to 2 bases and at J to 3 bases, leaving 3 bases not matched to a gene. The CDR3 here is CAWSPDRGPNEKLFF. The CDR3 DNA follows: TGTGCCTGGAGTCCAGACAGGGGGCCTAATGAAAAACTGTTTTTT. Filled out from reference TRBV30 and TRBJ1-4, the complete variable domain reads SQTIHQWPATLVQPVGSPLSLECTVEGTSNPNLYWYRQAAGRGLQLLFYSVGIGQISSEVPQNLSASRPQDRQFILSSKKLLLSDSGFYLCAWSPDRGPNEKLFFGSGTQLSVL.

This clone has only a few counts. J is TRBJ1-3 and V is TRBV5-1; a weak D match, TRBD1 (5 bases). The germline V and J ends were trimmed by 5 bases and 0 bases, with 6 bases remaining between them. CDR3 length: 13 residues. Germline V gene sequence: CDR1 SGHRS, CDR2 YFSETQ. The CDR3 region has the DNA TGCGCCAGCAGGGACAACTCTGGAAACACCATATATTTT. Translating gives CASRDNSGNTIYF.

The chain joins TRBV5-6 to TRBJ2-3, with TRBD1 identical over 8 bases. Germline V CDR1 and CDR2: SGHDT, YYEEEE. The trim removed 0 bases at V and 6 bases at J, leaving 6 bases unmatched. CDR3 length: 15 residues. CDR3 in amino acids: CASSLGRGRRDTQYF. For the CDR3, the DNA is TGTGCCAGCAGCTTGGGCAGGGGGCGTAGGGATACGCAGTATTTT.

The genes are TRBV5-1 and TRBJ1-1; possibly TRBD1 for D (5 bases). CDR1 SGHRS and CDR2 YFSETQ come from the germline V gene. Trimming took off 3 bases at V and 0 bases at J, with 21 bases between the two ends. This CDR3 spans 18 amino acids. The chain's CDR3 is CASSWASGTPEVNTEAFF. In DNA, the CDR3 is TGCGCCAGCAGCTGGGCGTCCGGGACTCCAGAGGTGAACACTGAAGCTTTCTTT.

The chain carries TRBV27 and TRBJ1-4, with TRBD1 matching over 8 bases. From germline, CDR1 is MNHEY and CDR2 SMNVEV (reference sequence). V was clipped by 6 bases and J by 2 bases; unmatched bases: 8. This CDR3 region has 16 residues. The CDR3 here is CASRADRATTNEKLFF. The DNA of the CDR3 is TGTGCCAGCAGAGCGGACAGGGCTACGACTAATGAAAAACTGTTTTTT. Complete variable domain (other parts from reference TRBV27 and TRBJ1-4): EAQVTQNPRYLITVTGKKLTVTCSQNMNHEYMSWYRQDPGLGLRQIYYSMNVEVTDKGDVPEGYKVSRKEKRNFPLILESPSPNQTSLYFCASRADRATTNEKLFFGSGTQLSVL.

This chain connects TRBV28 to TRBJ2-3, with TRBD2 matching 8 bases. The CDR3 contains 14 residues. Germline V CDR1 and CDR2: MDHEN, SYDVKM. V trimming: 2 bases; J trimming: 5 bases; junction bases outside the gene matches: 3. CDR3 nucleotides: TGTGCCAGCAGTTTAGCGGGGGGATTAGATACGCAGTATTTT. Translation gives CASSLAGGLDTQYF.

The gene calls are TRBV2 and TRBJ2-2; a weak D match, TRBD2 (6 bases). V was cut by 8 bases and J by 0 bases, with 10 bases left in between. Germline V gene data show CDR1 as SNHLY and CDR2 as FYNNEI. The CDR3 totals 14 residues. CDR3 protein: CASRGGANTGELFF. In DNA form, the CDR3 reads TGTGCCAGCCGGGGCGGGGCGAACACCGGGGAGCTGTTTTTT.